This TCR beta chain is drawn from a study of blood T cell repertoires in COVID-19. Study background: Collection of acute and convalescent COVID-19 samples took place in the United States, Italy and Spain.

Trimming took off 0 bases at V and 1 base at J, with 10 bases between the two ends. The CDR3 runs 15 residues. Germline CDR1 and CDR2: SGHNT and YYREEE (reference sequence). This clone has more than one count but fewer than ten. Original processing methods: How many nucleated cells were present was estimated from reference gene primer amplification. Libraries were prepared by immunoSEQ multiplex PCR; TCRdb keeps only in-frame clonotypes and omits some of them. V, J and clone size are taken as reported in that table, and D and trimming were inferred from the DNA itself. The sample contains under 250,000 clones, approximately 78% of which appear only once.

This TCR was recovered from a woman between 65 and 79 years old with COVID-19, enrolled during active disease. The V gene is TRBV5-4, the J gene TRBJ2-5, with D unclear. Sequencing was performed on peripheral blood. The CDR3 sequence is CASSLDARSQETQYF. CDR3 coding DNA: TGTGCCAGCAGCTTGGACGCGCGGTCCCAAGAGACCCAGTACTTC.